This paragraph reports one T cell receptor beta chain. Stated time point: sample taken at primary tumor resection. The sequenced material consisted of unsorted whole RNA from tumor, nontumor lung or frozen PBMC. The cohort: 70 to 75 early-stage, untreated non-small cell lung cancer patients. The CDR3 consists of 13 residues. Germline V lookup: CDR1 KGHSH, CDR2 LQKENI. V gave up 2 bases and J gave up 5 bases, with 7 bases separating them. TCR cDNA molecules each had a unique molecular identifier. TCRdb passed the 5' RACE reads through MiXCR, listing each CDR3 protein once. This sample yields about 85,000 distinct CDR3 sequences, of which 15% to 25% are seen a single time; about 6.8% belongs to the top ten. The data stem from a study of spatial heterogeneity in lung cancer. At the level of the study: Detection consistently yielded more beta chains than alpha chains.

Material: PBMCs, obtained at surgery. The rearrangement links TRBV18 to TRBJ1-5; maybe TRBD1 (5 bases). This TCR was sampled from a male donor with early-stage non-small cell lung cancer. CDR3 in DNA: TGTGCCAGCTCACCAAGAGGGGATCAGCCCCAGCATTTT. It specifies CASSPRGDQPQHF. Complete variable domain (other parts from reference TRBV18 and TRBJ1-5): NAGVMQNPRHLVRRRGQEARLRCSPMKGHSHVYWYRQLPEEGLKFMVYLQKENIIDESGMPKERFSAEFPKEGPSILRIQQVVRGDSAAYFCASSPRGDQPQHFGDGTRLSIL.